This T cell receptor beta chain was obtained from a study of T cell responses to AZD1222 COVID-19 vaccine. Overall study results and limits: Close to half of spike-specific TCRs reportedly recognize unmutated variant regions. Donors were mostly white British, more females; clonal diversity possibly underestimated. The peak T cell response came first, and repertoires were sampled only after it.

As concerns this clone: Its specificity is not known.

The CDR3 loop spans 14 amino acids. Germline CDR1 reads MNHEY; CDR2 reads SMNVEV (reference sequence). V lost 8 bases and J lost 6, with 19 bases in between. Profiled with immunoSEQ multiplex PCR; TCRdb holds only in-frame clones, not every one. The sample has 110,000 or so clones; 80% to 90% are singletons. This sequence originates from an adult in good health. Sample: peripheral blood, taken on day 0 of AZD1222 vaccination. The rearrangement uses TRBV27 and TRBJ1-2; D is unclear. CDR3 nucleotide sequence: TGTGCCAGCCGGCAGAGGCAAAGCAACCATGGCTACACCTTC. Protein product: CASRQRQSNHGYTF.